One T cell receptor beta chain is described in this entry. Its antigen is still unknown. Trimming took off 2 bases at V and 8 bases at J, with 11 bases between the two ends. The CDR3 length is 13 residues. The germline V gene has CDR1 SGHTA and CDR2 FQGTGA. This record comes from a study of cytomegalovirus exposure and HLA in healthy donors. The PCR contained 60 Vbeta and 13 Jbeta primers. Sequencing was performed with immunoSEQ multiplex PCR; in TCRdb, only in-frame clones are kept and a portion is missing. The sample holds approximately 120,000 clones, 8% to 11% seen once. Study-wide results and limits: Roughly uniform depth of sequencing across donors was assumed in presence/absence analyses.

The sequence came from a woman in her late teens or twenties in good health and CMV-seropositive. Input material: PBMCs. This chain connects TRBV7-3 to TRBJ2-3; D unclear. CDR3 protein: CASSLSGLVTQYF. In DNA form, the CDR3 reads TGTGCCAGCAGCTTATCGGGTCTTGTTACGCAGTATTTT.